A selection of T cell receptor beta chains follows, all from one sample in a study of T cell responses to AZD1222 COVID-19 vaccine. TCRdb's table, derived via immunoSEQ multiplex PCR, lists solely in-frame clones and lacks some. The sample lists roughly 110,000 clones, nearly 90% occurring once. Here the sequenced sample was peripheral blood, taken 28 days after the second AZD1222 dose. The receptors shown here come from an adult who received the AZD1222 COVID-19 vaccine. The CDR3 runs from the conserved cysteine through the conserved F or W. D genes are given only for firm matches. Clone sizes are given selectively: once, few, many, or a class where the clone is expanded.

d_gene	v_gene	len	abundance	j_gene	CDR3nt	CDR3aa
NA	TRBV28	14	NA	TRBJ1-5	TGTGCCAGCAGTTTCCTCAATAGCAATCAGCCCCAGCATTTT	CASSFLNSNQPQHF
NA	TRBV12-3/TRBV12-4	13	NA	TRBJ1-2	TGTGCCAGCAGCCAACTCCAGGGTGCTGGCTACACCTTC	CASSQLQGAGYTF
TRBD1	TRBV19	15	NA	TRBJ2-2	TGTGCCAGTAGTATAGAGGGACAGGGCTTCGGGGAGCTGTTTTTT	CASSIEGQGFGELFF
TRBD2	TRBV12-3/TRBV12-4	13	NA	TRBJ2-7	TGTGCCAGCAGTTTGCGACTAGCGGACCCGCAGTACTTC	CASSLRLADPQYF
NA	TRBV6-5	13	few	TRBJ2-3	TGTGCCAGCAGAGACCCTGGAACAGATACGCAGTATTTT	CASRDPGTDTQYF
NA	TRBV7-2	15	once	TRBJ2-7	TGTGCCAGCAGCTTAGAAGGGGCATTCACACACGAGCAGTACTTC	CASSLEGAFTHEQYF
NA	TRBV6-1	15	NA	TRBJ1-5	TGTGCCAGCAGTGAAGCGAACGGGGGCTGGCAGCCCCAGCATTTT	CASSEANGGWQPQHF
NA	TRBV28	12	NA	TRBJ2-3	TGTGCCAGCAGTTTAGCGGCAGGGACGCAGTATTTT	CASSLAAGTQYF
NA	TRBV6-5	11	NA	TRBJ2-2	TGTGCCAGCAGTTATGGAGGGGAGCTGTTTTTT	CASSYGGELFF
NA	TRBV3-1/TRBV3-2	16	NA	TRBJ1-1	TGTGCCAGCAGCCAAGAGGGACGGCTACTGGGCACTGAAGCTTTCTTT	CASSQEGRLLGTEAFF
TRBD1	TRBV28	15	NA	TRBJ2-7	TGTGCCAGCAGTTCCACCGGAGGACAGGCGGACGAGCAGTACTTC	CASSSTGGQADEQYF